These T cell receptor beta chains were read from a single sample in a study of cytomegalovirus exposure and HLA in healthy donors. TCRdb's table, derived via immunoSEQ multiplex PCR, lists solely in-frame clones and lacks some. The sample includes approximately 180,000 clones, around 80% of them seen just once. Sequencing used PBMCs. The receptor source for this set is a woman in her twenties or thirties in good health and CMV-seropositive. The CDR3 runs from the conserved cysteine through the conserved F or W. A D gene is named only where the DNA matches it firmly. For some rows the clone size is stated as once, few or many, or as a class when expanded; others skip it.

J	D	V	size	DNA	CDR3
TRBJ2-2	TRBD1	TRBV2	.	TGTGCCAGCAGTGAACTGGGACAGGGCTTCACCGGGGAGCTGTTTTTT	CASSELGQGFTGELFF
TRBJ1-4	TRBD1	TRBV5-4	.	TGTGCCAGCAGTTCAGGGGGCCCAAATGAAAAACTGTTTTTT	CASSSGGPNEKLFF
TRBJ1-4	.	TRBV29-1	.	TGCAGCGTTGATGGGGGAGGCGGTGAAAAACTGTTTTTT	CSVDGGGGEKLFF
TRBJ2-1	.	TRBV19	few	TGTGCCAGTAGTATAGAACTCTACAATGAGCAGTTCTTC	CASSIELYNEQFF
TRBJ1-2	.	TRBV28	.	TGTGCCAGCAGGTCCCGGGGCTATGGCTACACCTTC	CASRSRGYGYTF
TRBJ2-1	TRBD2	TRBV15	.	TGTGCCACCAGCAGAGTCTCTAGCGGATACAATGAGCAGTTCTTC	CATSRVSSGYNEQFF
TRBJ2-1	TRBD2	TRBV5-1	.	TGCGCCAGCAATCTAGCGGGAGGAGCCGGGGAGCAGTTCTTC	CASNLAGGAGEQFF
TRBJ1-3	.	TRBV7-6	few	TGTGCCAGCAGCTCGCCCGACAGGTCTGGAAACACCATATATTTT	CASSSPDRSGNTIYF
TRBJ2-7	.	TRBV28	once	TGTGCCAGCAGTTTAGGCAGGCCCTACGAGCAGTACTTC	CASSLGRPYEQYF
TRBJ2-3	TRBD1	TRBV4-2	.	TGTGCCAGCAGTGCTACAGGGGGCGCCTCAGATACGCAGTATTTT	CASSATGGASDTQYF
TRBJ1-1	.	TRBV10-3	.	TGTGCCATCAGTGAGTCGGCGGGAGACACTGAAGCTTTCTTT	CAISESAGDTEAFF
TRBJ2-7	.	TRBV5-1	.	TGCGCCAGCAGCTTGAGTGGTAACGGGGGGCTCTACGAGCAGTACTTC	CASSLSGNGGLYEQYF
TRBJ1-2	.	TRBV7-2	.	TGTGCCAGCAGCTTCAGGGTTGGCTACACCTTC	CASSFRVGYTF
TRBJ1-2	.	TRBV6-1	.	TGTGCCAGCAGTGATTATTTCCTTATCGGGACAATAAACTATGGCTACACCTTC	CASSDYFLIGTINYGYTF
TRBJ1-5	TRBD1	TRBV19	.	TGTGCCAGTAGTGCTGGGACAGCTAGCAATCAGCCCCAGCATTTT	CASSAGTASNQPQHF
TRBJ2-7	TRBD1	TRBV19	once	TGTGCCAGTAGTATTGGGGGACAGGGATACTACGAGCAGTACTTC	CASSIGGQGYYEQYF
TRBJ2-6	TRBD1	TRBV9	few	TGTGCCAGCAGCCCAGACAGGGGCCGAGGCTCTGGGGCCAACGTCCTGACTTTC	CASSPDRGRGSGANVLTF
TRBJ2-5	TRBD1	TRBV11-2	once	TGTGCCAGCAGCTTAGATCCAGGGGGTGATTTGGAGACCCAGTACTTC	CASSLDPGGDLETQYF
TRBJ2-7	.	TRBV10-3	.	TGTGCCATCAGTGATGGCAGCTACGAGCAGTACTTC	CAISDGSYEQYF
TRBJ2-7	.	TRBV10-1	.	TGCGCCAGCAGCAACGCAGGGCTCGAGCAGTACTTC	CASSNAGLEQYF
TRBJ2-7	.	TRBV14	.	TGTGCCAGCAGCCACCCCCGAACAGGGCCAGACGGAGAGCAGTACTTC	CASSHPRTGPDGEQYF
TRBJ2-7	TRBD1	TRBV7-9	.	TGTGCCAGCAGCCCACTGGGACAGGGGAGCTCCTACGAGCAGTACTTC	CASSPLGQGSSYEQYF
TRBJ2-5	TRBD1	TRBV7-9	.	TGTGCCAGCAGCTTAGGACAGGGGGCGCGAGAGACCCAGTACTTC	CASSLGQGARETQYF
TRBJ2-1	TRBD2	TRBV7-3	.	TGTGCCAGCAGCCACCTGACTAGCGGGGGTTACAATGAGCAGTTCTTC	CASSHLTSGGYNEQFF
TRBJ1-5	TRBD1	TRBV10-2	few	TGCGCCAGCAGGGACAGGGGGCAAAGCAATCAGCCCCAGCATTTT	CASRDRGQSNQPQHF
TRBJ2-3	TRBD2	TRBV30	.	TGTGCCTGCCCACTAGCGGGAGCAGATACGCAGTATTTT	CACPLAGADTQYF